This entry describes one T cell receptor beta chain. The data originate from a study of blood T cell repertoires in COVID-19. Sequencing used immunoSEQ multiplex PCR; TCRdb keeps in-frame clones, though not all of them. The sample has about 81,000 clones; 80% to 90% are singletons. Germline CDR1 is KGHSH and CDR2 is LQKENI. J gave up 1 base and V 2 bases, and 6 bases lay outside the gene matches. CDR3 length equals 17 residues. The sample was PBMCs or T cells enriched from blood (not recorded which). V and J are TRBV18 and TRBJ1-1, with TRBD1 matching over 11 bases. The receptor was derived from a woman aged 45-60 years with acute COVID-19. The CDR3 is CASSPWDRGISNTEAFF. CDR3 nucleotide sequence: TGTGCCAGCTCACCATGGGACAGGGGGATCTCGAACACTGAAGCTTTCTTT.